The source of this T cell receptor (beta chain) is a study of Graves' ophthalmopathy and Graves' hyperthyroidism. Study context: Hyperthyroidism was classified as stable if no ophthalmopathy occurred within 18 months of follow-up. The study, taken as a whole, reports: The study's model predicted ophthalmopathy progression at around 70% sensitivity and 72% to 75% specificity.

Amplifying from RNA transcripts, the study obtained TCR beta CDR3 regions. The workflow started with a first-round RT-PCR run with HTBI primers and then moved on to a second-round multiplex PCR. Via MiXCR, TCRdb re-called the multiplex PCR reads, giving one row per CDR3 protein. The sample lists over a million distinct CDR3 sequences, about 40% occurring once. With respect to this clonotype: What it binds is unknown.

Germline CDR1 LNHDA, CDR2 SQIVND (reference sequence). V lost 1 base, J lost 2 bases, and 6 bases stayed unmatched. This CDR3 has 17 residues. Establishment of the diagnosis relied upon clinical symptoms, serum thyroxine, TRAb, thyroid ultrasound and orbital computed tomography. The clonotype was recovered from an adult man with Graves' hyperthyroidism. This chain links TRBV19 with TRBJ2-2; TRBD2 agrees at 8 bases. Source material: peripheral blood or thyroid tissue (not recorded which). As DNA, the CDR3 is TGTGCCAGTAGTATAGGGACTAGCTCTGAAAACACCGGGGAGCTGTTTTTT. Translating it yields CASSIGTSSENTGELFF. Looking up the rest from reference TRBV19 and TRBJ2-2 gives the full variable domain: DGGITQSPKYLFRKEGQNVTLSCEQNLNHDAMYWYRQDPGQGLRLIYYSQIVNDFQKGDIAEGYSVSREKKESFPLTVTSAQKNPTAFYLCASSIGTSSENTGELFFGEGSRLTVL.